Here is one TCR beta chain with its context. The sample is drawn from a study of OX40 agonist ivuxolimab in advanced cancers. Background on the study: Males comprised 75% to 90% of the group, whose mean age was approximately 60 years (range 23 to 79).

Sequencing used immunoSEQ multiplex PCR; TCRdb keeps in-frame clones, though not all of them. In the table there are over 20,000 clones, roughly 80% of which are singletons. The sampling schedule covered blood at baseline, cycle 4 day 1, and cycle 7 day 1. V was clipped by 0 bases and J by 9 bases, with 7 bases between them. The length of the CDR3 is 13 residues. Germline V gene lookup returns CDR1 SGDLS and CDR2 YYNGEE. This TCR derives from an adult with an advanced solid tumor such as melanoma, head and neck, liver or kidney cancer. The J gene is TRBJ1-6, the V gene TRBV9; D unclear. The sample consisted of CD4+ or CD8+ T cells sorted from blood, taken in a trial of the OX40 agonist ivuxolimab. As DNA, the CDR3 is TGTGCCAGCAGCGTAGTTCTGGGTTCACCCCTCCACTTT. Its translation is CASSVVLGSPLHF.